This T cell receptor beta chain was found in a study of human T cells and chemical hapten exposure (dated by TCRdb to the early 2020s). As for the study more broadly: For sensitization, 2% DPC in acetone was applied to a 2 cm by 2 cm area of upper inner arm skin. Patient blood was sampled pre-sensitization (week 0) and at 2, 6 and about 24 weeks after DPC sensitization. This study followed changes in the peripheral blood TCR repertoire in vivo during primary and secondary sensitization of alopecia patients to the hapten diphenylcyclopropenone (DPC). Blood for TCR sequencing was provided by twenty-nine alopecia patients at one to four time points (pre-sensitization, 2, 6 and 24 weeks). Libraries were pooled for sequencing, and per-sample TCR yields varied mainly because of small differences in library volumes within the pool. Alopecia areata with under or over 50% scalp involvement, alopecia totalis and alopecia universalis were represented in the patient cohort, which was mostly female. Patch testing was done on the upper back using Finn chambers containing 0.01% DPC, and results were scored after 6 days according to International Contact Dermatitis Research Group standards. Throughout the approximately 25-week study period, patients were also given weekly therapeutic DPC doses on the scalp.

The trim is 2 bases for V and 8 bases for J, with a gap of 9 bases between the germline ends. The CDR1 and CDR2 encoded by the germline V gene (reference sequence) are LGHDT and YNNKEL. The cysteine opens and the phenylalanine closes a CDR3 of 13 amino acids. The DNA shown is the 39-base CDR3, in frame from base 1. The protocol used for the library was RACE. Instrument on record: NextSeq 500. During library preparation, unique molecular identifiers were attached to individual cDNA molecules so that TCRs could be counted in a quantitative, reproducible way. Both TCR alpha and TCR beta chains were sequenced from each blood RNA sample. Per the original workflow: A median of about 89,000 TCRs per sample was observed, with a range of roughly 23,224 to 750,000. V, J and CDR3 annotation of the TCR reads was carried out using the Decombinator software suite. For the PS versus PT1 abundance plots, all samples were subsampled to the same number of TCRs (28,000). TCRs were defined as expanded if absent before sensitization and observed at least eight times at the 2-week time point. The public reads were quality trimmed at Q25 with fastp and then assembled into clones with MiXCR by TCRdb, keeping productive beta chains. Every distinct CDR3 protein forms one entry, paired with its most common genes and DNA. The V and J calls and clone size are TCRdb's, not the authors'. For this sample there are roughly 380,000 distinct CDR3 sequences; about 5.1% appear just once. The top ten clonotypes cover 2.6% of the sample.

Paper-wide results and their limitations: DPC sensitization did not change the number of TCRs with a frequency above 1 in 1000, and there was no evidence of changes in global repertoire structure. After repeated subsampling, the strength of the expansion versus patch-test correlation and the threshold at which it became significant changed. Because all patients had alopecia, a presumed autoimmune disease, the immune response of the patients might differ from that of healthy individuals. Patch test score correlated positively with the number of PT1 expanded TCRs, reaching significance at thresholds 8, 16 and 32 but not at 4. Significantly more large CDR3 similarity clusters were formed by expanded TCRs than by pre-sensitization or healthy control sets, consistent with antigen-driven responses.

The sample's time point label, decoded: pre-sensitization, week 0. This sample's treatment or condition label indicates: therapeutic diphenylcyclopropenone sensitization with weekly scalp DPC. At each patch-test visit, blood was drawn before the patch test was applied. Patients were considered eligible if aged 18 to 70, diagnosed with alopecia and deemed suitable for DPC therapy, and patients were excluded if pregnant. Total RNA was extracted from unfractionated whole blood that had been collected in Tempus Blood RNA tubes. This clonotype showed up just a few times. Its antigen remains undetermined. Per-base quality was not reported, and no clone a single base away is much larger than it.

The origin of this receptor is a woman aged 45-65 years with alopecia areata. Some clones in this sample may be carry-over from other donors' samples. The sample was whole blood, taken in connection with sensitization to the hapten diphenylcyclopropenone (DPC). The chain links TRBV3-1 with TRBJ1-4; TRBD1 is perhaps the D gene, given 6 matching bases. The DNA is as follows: TGTGCCAGCAGCCAAATCCAGGGGGAAAAACTGTTTTTT. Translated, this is CASSQIQGEKLFF.